These 11 T cell receptor beta chains came from one sample sequenced in a study of blood T cell repertoires in COVID-19 (dated by TCRdb to 2018 to 2020). Libraries came from the immunoSEQ multiplex PCR assay. Held by TCRdb, this immuneACCESS table contains in-frame sequences only and omits some clones. Under half of the omission traces to an unresolved V gene where checked; the cause of the rest is unknown. The sample yields 150,000 to 250,000 clones; 70% to 85% were counted once. The ten largest clones add up to about 6.9% of the sample. Sequenced material: peripheral blood. The origin of the receptors is a human donor with acute or convalescent COVID-19. The donor label of this sample is uncertain.

The chain has TRBV7-8 and TRBJ1-2; 7 bases align to TRBD1. The germline V gene has CDR1 SGHVS and CDR2 FQNEAQ. V trimming: 5 bases; J trimming: 4 bases; junction bases outside the gene matches: 7. The CDR3 spans 14 residues. The CDR3 here is CASSRDRAAYGYTF. The CDR3 DNA sequence: TGTGCCAGCAGCCGAGACAGGGCGGCCTATGGCTACACCTTC.

This clone came up a few times. The genes are TRBV2 and TRBJ1-5; 11 bases agree with TRBD1. Germline CDR1 reads SNHLY; CDR2 reads FYNNEI. V shed 5 bases, J shed 6 bases, and the junction held 12 bases outside the gene matches. The CDR3 contains 17 residues. CDR3 residues: CASSQTAGTGGSQPQHF. In nucleotides, the CDR3 is TGTGCCAGCAGTCAAACGGCCGGGACAGGGGGTAGTCAGCCCCAGCATTTT.

This chain links TRBV6-4 with TRBJ2-1; 9 bases line up with TRBD2. The length of the CDR3 is 16 residues. Per the germline V gene, CDR1 is MRHNA and CDR2 is SNTAGT. The trim removed 2 bases at V and 6 bases at J, leaving 8 bases unmatched. CDR3 residues: CASSDSGGRAFNEQFF. CDR3 nucleotide sequence: TGTGCCAGCAGTGACAGTGGCGGGAGGGCCTTCAATGAGCAGTTCTTC.

The chain recombines TRBV19 with TRBJ1-2; D possibly corresponds to TRBD1 (6 bases). CDR1 and CDR2 from the germline V gene are LNHDA and SQIVND (reference sequence). Trimming took off 6 bases at V and 5 bases at J, with 16 bases between the two ends. The CDR3 is made up of 14 amino acids. The CDR3 DNA reads TGTGCCAGTAGACTTCCCGGGACAAATTATGGCTACACCTTC. Protein sequence: CASRLPGTNYGYTF.

This chain connects TRBV27 to TRBJ2-2; perhaps TRBD2 as D (5 bases). This CDR3 contains 14 residues. V was trimmed by 8 bases and J by 2 bases, leaving 12 bases between them. Germline CDR1 reads MNHEY; CDR2 reads SMNVEV (reference sequence). DNA of the CDR3: TGTGCCAGCCTCTTACGGGAAAACACCGGGGAGCTGTTTTTT. Translation: CASLLRENTGELFF.

The chain links TRBV2 to TRBJ2-5; 7 nucleotides match TRBD2. The CDR3 runs to 14 residues. Germline CDR1 SNHLY, CDR2 FYNNEI. V dropped 5 bases and J dropped 9; count of bases not matched to a gene: 12. This chain's CDR3 is CASSFRGDRASQYF. The CDR3 region has the DNA TGTGCCAGCAGTTTTCGGGGGGACCGTGCGTCCCAGTACTTC.

The chain is built from TRBV6-5 and TRBJ1-4; the match to TRBD1 covers 7 bases. This CDR3 has 15 residues. The junction had 11 bases not matched to a gene; V was cut back by 8 bases and J by 5 bases. Germline-derived CDR1 and CDR2 are MNHEY and SVGAGI. CDR3 nucleotide sequence: TGTGCCAGCTCCCAGGGGGTTGGGTTGAATGAAAAACTGTTTTTT. Its translation is CASSQGVGLNEKLFF.

The chain employs TRBV9 and TRBJ1-2, with D perhaps matching TRBD1 (5 bases). Germline V CDR1 and CDR2: SGDLS, YYNGEE. The CDR3 runs to 17 residues. Trimming pared 3 bases from V and 4 bases from J, leaving 22 bases between. Here the CDR3 reads CASSALGGAVSPYGYTF. CDR3 sequence (DNA): TGTGCCAGCAGCGCCCTCGGAGGGGCGGTTTCGCCCTATGGCTACACCTTC.

V is TRBV7-2 and J is TRBJ1-6, with TRBD1 matching 8 bases. There are 15 residues in the CDR3. With 5 bases clipped from V and 8 bases from J, the junction kept 8 bases outside the gene matches. Per germline, CDR1 SGHTA and CDR2 FQGNSA. The CDR3: CASSLLTGGDSPLHF. The CDR3 DNA reads TGTGCCAGCAGCCTTCTTACAGGGGGTGATTCACCCCTCCACTTT.

The chain employs TRBV11-2 and TRBJ1-1; 9 nucleotides agree with TRBD1. With V trimmed by 5 bases and J by 4 bases, 8 bases remained unmatched. CDR1 and CDR2 (germline): SGHAT, FQNNGV. The CDR3 spans 15 residues. The CDR3 reads CASSLKQGAGTEAFF. In nucleotides, the CDR3 is TGTGCCAGCAGCCTCAAACAGGGGGCGGGCACTGAAGCTTTCTTT.

Of note for this clone: Within the sample, other DNA sequences also encode this same CDR3. The V and J genes are TRBV30 and TRBJ2-7; TRBD2 aligns across 16 bases. The germline CDR1 and CDR2 sequences are GTSNPN and SVGIG (reference sequence). There are 17 residues in the CDR3. Trimming cost V 1 base and J 0 bases; bases outside gene matches: 3. CDR3 in DNA: TGTGCCTGGAGTGGGGGACTAGCGGGAGGGTTCTCCTACGAGCAGTACTTC. It codes for CAWSGGLAGGFSYEQYF.